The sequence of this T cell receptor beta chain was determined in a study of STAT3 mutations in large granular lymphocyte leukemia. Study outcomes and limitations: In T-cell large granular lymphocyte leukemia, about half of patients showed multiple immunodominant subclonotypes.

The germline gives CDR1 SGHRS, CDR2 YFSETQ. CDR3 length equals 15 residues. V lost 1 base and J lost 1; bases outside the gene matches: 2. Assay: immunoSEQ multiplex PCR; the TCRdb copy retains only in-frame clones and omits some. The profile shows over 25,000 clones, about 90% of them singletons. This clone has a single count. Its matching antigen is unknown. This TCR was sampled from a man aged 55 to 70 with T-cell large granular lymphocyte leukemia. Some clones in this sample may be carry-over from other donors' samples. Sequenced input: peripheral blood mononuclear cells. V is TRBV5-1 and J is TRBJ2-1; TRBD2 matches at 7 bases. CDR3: CASSLTGGSYNEQFF. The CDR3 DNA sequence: TGCGCCAGCAGCTTGACCGGGGGGTCCTACAATGAGCAGTTCTTC.